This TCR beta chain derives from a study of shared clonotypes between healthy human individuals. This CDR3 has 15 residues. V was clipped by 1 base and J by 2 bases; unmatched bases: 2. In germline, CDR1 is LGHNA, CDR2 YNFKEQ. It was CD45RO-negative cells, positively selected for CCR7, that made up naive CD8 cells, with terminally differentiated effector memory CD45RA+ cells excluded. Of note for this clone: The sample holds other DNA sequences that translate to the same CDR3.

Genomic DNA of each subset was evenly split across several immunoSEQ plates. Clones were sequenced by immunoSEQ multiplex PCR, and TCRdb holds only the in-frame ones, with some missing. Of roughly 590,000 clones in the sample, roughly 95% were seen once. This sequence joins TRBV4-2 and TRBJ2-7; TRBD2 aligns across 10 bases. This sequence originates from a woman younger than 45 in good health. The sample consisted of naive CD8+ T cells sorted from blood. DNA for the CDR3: TGTGCCAGCAGCCAAGGACTAGCGGGCACCTACGAGCAGTACTTC. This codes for CASSQGLAGTYEQYF.